Given below is one T cell receptor beta chain in context. What antigen it recognizes has not been identified. Per-base quality was not reported, and no clone a single base away is much larger than it. This entry is derived from a study of T cell changes during pregnancy in multiple sclerosis (dated by TCRdb to about 2019). A note on the overall study: The study examined how the T cell repertoire changed over the course of pregnancy in women with multiple sclerosis.

Library creation used the immunoSEQ multiplex PCR assay. TCRdb took over this immuneACCESS table, retaining in-frame rearrangements with V and J assigned. Such tables are incomplete; in checked studies, under half of the missing clones stem from an unresolved V gene, and the remainder is unexplained. The sample includes fewer than 40,000 clones, with roughly 88% observed a single time. The ten largest clones take up around 4.3% of the sample. This receptor was obtained from a female donor with multiple sclerosis, enrolled in a pregnancy study. The sequencing used CD8+ T cells from peripheral blood mononuclear cells, collected after pregnancy.

The DNA sequence is as follows: TGTGCTAGTGGGATCGACAAGTCTAATGAAAAACTGTTTTTT. Its translation is CASGIDKSNEKLFF. Recombination joined TRBV12-5 with TRBJ1-4; too little of a D gene remains to name it. The V end loses 6 bases and the J end loses 3 bases, and a stretch of 11 bases separates them. CDR1 and CDR2 are read off the germline V gene as LGHNT and FRNRAP. The CDR3 has 14 amino acids, counting the end cysteine and phenylalanine. Left in the record is the CDR3 DNA by itself, 42 bases read in frame from the first base.